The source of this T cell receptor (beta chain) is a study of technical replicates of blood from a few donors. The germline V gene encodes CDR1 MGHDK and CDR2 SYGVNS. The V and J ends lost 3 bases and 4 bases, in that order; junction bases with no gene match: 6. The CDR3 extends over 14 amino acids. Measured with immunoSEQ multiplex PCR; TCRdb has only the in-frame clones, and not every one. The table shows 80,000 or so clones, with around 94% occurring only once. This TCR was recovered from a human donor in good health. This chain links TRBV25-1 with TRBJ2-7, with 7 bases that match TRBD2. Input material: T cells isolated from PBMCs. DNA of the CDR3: TGTGCCAGCAGTGAGGGAGGGGCTAATTACGAGCAGTACTTC. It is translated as CASSEGGANYEQYF.